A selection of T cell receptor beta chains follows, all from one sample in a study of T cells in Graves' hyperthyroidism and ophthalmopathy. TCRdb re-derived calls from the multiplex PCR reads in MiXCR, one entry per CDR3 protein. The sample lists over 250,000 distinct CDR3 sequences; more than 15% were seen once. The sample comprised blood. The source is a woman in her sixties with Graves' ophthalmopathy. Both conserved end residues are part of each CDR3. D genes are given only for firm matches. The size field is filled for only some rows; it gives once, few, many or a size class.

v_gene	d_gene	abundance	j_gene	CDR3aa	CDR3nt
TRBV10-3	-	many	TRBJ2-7	CAISAAGDEQYF	TGTGCCATCAGTGCCGCAGGGGACGAGCAGTACTTC
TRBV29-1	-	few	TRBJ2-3	CSVDFPDTQYF	TGCAGCGTTGATTTCCCAGATACGCAGTATTTT
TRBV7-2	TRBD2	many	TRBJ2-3	CASSLGLAGGPLTDTQYF	TGTGCCAGCAGCCTGGGACTAGCGGGGGGCCCCTTGACAGATACGCAGTATTTT
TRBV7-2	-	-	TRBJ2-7	CASSLVVGGGDEQYF	TGTGCCAGCAGCTTAGTCGTCGGTGGAGGGGACGAGCAGTACTTC
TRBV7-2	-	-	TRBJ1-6	CASSQLGGFYNSPLHF	TGTGCCAGCAGCCAACTGGGGGGGTTCTATAATTCACCCCTCCACTTT
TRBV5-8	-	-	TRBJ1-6	CASDDRLSSYNSPLHF	TGTGCCAGCGATGACAGGCTGAGCTCCTATAATTCACCCCTCCACTTT
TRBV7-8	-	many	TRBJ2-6	CASSSYRAPNLGGANVLTF	TGTGCCAGCAGCTCCTACAGGGCCCCTAACTTGGGTGGGGCCAACGTCCTGACTTTC
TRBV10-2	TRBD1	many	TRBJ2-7	CASSGLDRARPYEQYF	TGCGCCAGCAGCGGACTGGACAGGGCAAGACCCTACGAGCAGTACTTC
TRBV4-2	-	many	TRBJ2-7	CASSQDRDGRSQYF	TGTGCCAGCAGCCAAGATCGTGATGGACGGTCGCAGTACTTC
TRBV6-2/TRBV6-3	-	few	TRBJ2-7	CASSTGQSYEQYF	TGTGCCAGCAGTACCGGACAGTCCTACGAGCAGTACTTC
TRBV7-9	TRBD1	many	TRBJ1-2	CASSSRQGLYGYTF	TGTGCCAGCAGCTCAAGACAGGGACTCTATGGCTACACCTTC
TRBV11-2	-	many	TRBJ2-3	CASSLGVGGVSTDTQYF	TGTGCCAGCAGCTTAGGAGTAGGGGGGGTCTCCACAGATACGCAGTATTTT
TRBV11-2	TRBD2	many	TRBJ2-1	CASGYPPTGTSGRGHEQFF	TGTGCCAGCGGATACCCCCCTACCGGGACTAGCGGGAGAGGGCATGAGCAGTTCTTC
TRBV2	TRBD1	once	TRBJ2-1	CASRRTGTYNEQFF	TGTGCCAGCAGACGGACAGGGACCTACAATGAGCAGTTCTTC
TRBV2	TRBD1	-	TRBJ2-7	CASSDPGQAYEQYF	TGTGCCAGCAGTGATCCCGGACAGGCCTACGAGCAGTACTTC
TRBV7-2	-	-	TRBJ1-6	CASSRGGTSNSPLHF	TGTGCCAGCAGCCGAGGGGGGACTTCGAATTCACCCCTCCACTTT
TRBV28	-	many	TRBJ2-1	CASSMPPSSYNEQFF	TGTGCCAGCAGTATGCCTCCGAGCTCCTACAATGAGCAGTTCTTC
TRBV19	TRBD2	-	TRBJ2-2	CASRLRGGSNTGELFF	TGTGCCAGTAGGCTACGGGGGGGCAGCAACACCGGGGAGCTGTTTTTT
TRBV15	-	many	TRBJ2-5	CATSGGEETQYF	TGTGCCACCAGCGGCGGAGAGGAGACCCAGTACTTC
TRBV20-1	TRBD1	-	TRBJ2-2	CSARDSERQGATTGELFF	TGCAGTGCTAGAGATTCGGAACGACAGGGGGCGACCACCGGGGAGCTGTTTTTT
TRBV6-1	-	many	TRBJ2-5	CASSPYGNLGETQYF	TGTGCCAGCAGTCCATACGGGAACCTGGGGGAGACCCAGTACTTC
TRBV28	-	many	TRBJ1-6	CASSSGPDLGKTYNSPLHF	TGTGCCAGCAGTTCCGGACCCGACTTGGGGAAAACCTATAATTCACCCCTCCACTTT
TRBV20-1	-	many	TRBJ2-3	CSARLWQASTDTQYF	TGCAGTGCTAGATTGTGGCAGGCTAGCACAGATACGCAGTATTTT
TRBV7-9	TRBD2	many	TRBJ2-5	CASIPLAGETQYF	TGTGCCAGCATCCCACTAGCGGGGGAGACCCAGTACTTC
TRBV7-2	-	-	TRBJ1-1	CASSIQGLTEAFF	TGTGCCAGCAGCATACAGGGTCTCACTGAAGCTTTCTTT
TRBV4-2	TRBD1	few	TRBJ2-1	CASSRSQGRVDEQFF	TGTGCCAGCAGTAGGTCACAGGGGAGAGTTGATGAGCAGTTCTTC
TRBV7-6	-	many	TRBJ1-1	CASSLAFRRNTEAFF	TGTGCCAGCAGCTTAGCTTTTAGACGGAACACTGAAGCTTTCTTT
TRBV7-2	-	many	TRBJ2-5	CASSLSSKETQYF	TGTGCCAGCAGCTTAAGTAGTAAAGAGACCCAGTACTTC
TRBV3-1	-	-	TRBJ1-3	CASAPPGQRNTIYF	TGTGCCAGCGCCCCACCGGGACAACGAAACACCATATATTTT
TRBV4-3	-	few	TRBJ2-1	CASSQARSPTNRNEQFF	TGCGCCAGCAGTCAGGCGAGGAGCCCCACCAACCGGAATGAGCAGTTCTTC
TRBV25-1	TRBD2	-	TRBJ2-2	CASSDKGLAIAGELFF	TGTGCCAGCAGTGATAAGGGACTAGCGATAGCGGGGGAGCTGTTTTTT
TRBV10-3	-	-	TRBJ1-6	CAISESGGGNSPLHF	TGTGCCATCAGTGAGTCTGGAGGGGGAAATTCACCCCTCCACTTT
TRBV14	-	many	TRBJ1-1	CASSLQRGRGEAFF	TGTGCCAGCAGCCTTCAACGGGGCAGAGGCGAAGCTTTCTTT
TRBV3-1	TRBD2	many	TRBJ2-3	CASSQVTGGSDTQYF	TGTGCCAGCAGCCAAGTTACGGGGGGTTCAGATACGCAGTATTTT
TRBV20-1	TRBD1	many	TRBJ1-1	CSARRGLMTEAFF	TGCAGTGCTAGAAGGGGGCTGATGACTGAAGCTTTCTTT
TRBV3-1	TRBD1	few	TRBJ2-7	CASSPQQGVYEQYF	TGTGCCAGCAGCCCCCAACAGGGGGTCTACGAGCAGTACTTC
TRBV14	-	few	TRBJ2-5	CASSRNYVETQYF	TGTGCCAGCAGCCGCAATTACGTGGAGACCCAGTACTTC
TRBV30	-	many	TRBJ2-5	CAWSLGETQYF	TGTGCCTGGAGTCTAGGGGAGACCCAGTACTTC
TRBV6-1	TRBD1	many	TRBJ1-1	CASSSRTGIRTEAFF	TGTGCCAGCAGTTCCAGGACAGGGATACGAACTGAAGCTTTCTTT
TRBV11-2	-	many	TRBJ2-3	CASSHGTDTQYF	TGTGCCAGCAGCCACGGCACAGATACGCAGTATTTT
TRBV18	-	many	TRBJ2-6	CASSPRPGSGANVLTF	TGTGCCAGCTCACCCCGACCGGGCTCTGGGGCCAACGTCCTGACTTTC
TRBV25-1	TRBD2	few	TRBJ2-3	CASSAASGGSDTQYF	TGTGCCAGCAGCGCCGCTAGCGGGGGCTCAGATACGCAGTATTTT
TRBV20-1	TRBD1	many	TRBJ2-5	CSARAGTGGQETQYF	TGCAGTGCTAGGGCCGGGACAGGGGGCCAAGAGACCCAGTACTTC
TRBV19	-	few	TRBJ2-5	CASSPRDSGLQETQYF	TGTGCCAGTAGTCCTCGTGATAGCGGCCTCCAAGAGACCCAGTACTTC
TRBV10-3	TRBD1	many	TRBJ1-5	CAIRRDRGDSNQPQHF	TGTGCCATCAGGAGGGACAGGGGGGATAGCAATCAGCCCCAGCATTTT
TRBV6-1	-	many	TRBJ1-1	CASSESGIFF	TGTGCCAGCAGTGAGTCCGGGATTTTCTTT
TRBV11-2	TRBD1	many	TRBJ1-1	CASSSHPTGVGTEAFF	TGTGCCAGCAGCTCACATCCAACAGGGGTTGGCACTGAAGCTTTCTTT
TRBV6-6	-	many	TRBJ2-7	CASSYTDREGIYEQYF	TGTGCCAGCAGTTACACGGACAGGGAGGGCATCTACGAGCAGTACTTC
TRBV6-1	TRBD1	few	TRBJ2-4	CASSPGTGGDEGRNIQYF	TGTGCCAGCAGTCCCGGGACAGGCGGGGATGAGGGGAGAAACATTCAGTACTTC
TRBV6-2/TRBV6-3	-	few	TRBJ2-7	CASSSDFYEQYF	TGTGCCAGCAGTTCGGACTTCTACGAGCAGTACTTC
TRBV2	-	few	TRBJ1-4	CASVKGRGGNEKLFF	TGTGCCAGCGTCAAAGGACGAGGGGGTAATGAAAAACTGTTTTTT
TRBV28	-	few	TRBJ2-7	CASSLWSSYEQYF	TGTGCCAGCAGCTTATGGTCCTCCTACGAGCAGTACTTC
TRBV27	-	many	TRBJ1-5	CASKVRGGYQPQHF	TGTGCCAGCAAGGTACGCGGGGGGTATCAGCCCCAGCATTTT
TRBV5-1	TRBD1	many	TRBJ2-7	CASSLGGQGAYEQYF	TGCGCCAGCAGCTTGGGGGGGCAGGGGGCCTACGAGCAGTACTTC
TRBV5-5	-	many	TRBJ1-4	CASSSRGDLEKLFF	TGTGCCAGCAGTTCGAGGGGGGATCTTGAAAAACTGTTTTTT